Listed here are 25 T cell receptor beta chains from one sample, sequenced in a study of cytomegalovirus exposure and HLA in healthy donors. 13 Jbeta primers and 60 Vbeta primers were used for the PCR. Some clones are missing from TCRdb's copy, which holds only in-frame ones; the method was immunoSEQ multiplex PCR. The sample holds over 100,000 clones, approximately 80% seen once. Sequenced: PBMCs. The receptors derive from a female donor in good health and CMV-seronegative.

The chain uses TRBV4-3 and TRBJ2-7, with 9 bases aligning to TRBD1. The ends lost 3 bases at V and 6 bases at J; junction bases unmatched: 9. Germline V lookup: CDR1 LGHNA, CDR2 YSLEER. The CDR3 is made up of 15 amino acids. CDR3 residues: CASSQQQGARVEQYF. The CDR3 coding sequence is TGCGCCAGCAGCCAGCAACAGGGGGCGCGGGTCGAGCAGTACTTC.

The chain recombines TRBV28 with TRBJ1-3, with a possible D match to TRBD1 (6 bases). The germline CDR1 and CDR2 sequences are MDHEN and SYDVKM. V was trimmed by 8 bases and J by 4 bases, leaving 18 bases between them. This CDR3 is 15 amino acids long. The CDR3 is CASSWRGAPGNTIYF. In nucleotides, the CDR3 is TGTGCCAGCTCGTGGCGGGGGGCTCCAGGAAACACCATATATTTT. The entire variable domain, with the rest obtained from reference TRBV28 and TRBJ1-3, is as follows: DVKVTQSSRYLVKRTGEKVFLECVQDMDHENMFWYRQDPGLGLRLIYFSYDVKMKEKGDIPEGYSVSREKKERFSLILESASTNQTSMYLCASSWRGAPGNTIYFGEGSWLTVV.

This sequence joins TRBV7-2 and TRBJ2-5; D not certain. With the DNA end fitting TRBJ2-7 better, the J assignment may be wrong. This CDR3 is built from 14 residues. The V gene's germline CDR1 is SGHTA and CDR2 FQGNSA. The CDR3 DNA reads TGTGCCAGCAGCTTAGCGGGCAGCTCCTACGAGCAGTACTTC. Amino acids: CASSLAGSSYEQYF.

The rearrangement joins TRBV29-1 to TRBJ2-2; D gene uncertain. Germline V lookup: CDR1 SQVTM, CDR2 ANQGSEA. V lost 6 bases, J lost 5 bases, and 4 bases lay in between. The CDR3 runs to 10 residues. The CDR3 region is CSVRTGELFF. The CDR3 coding sequence is TGCAGCGTGAGGACCGGGGAGCTGTTTTTT.

This chain links TRBV4-2 with TRBJ2-3, with 9 bases aligning to TRBD1. Per germline, CDR1 LGHNA and CDR2 YNFKEQ. CDR3 length: 16 residues. J was trimmed by 1 base and V by 3 bases; bases with no gene match: 5. CDR3 nucleotides: TGTGCCAGCAGCCAGAGTTGGACAGGGGGCACAGATACGCAGTATTTT. Translating it yields CASSQSWTGGTDTQYF.

This chain links TRBV6-5 with TRBJ2-7, with D possibly being TRBD1 (6 bases). V lost 5 bases and J lost 4, with 15 bases in between. Germline loops: CDR1 MNHEY, CDR2 SVGAGI. The CDR3 length is 14 residues. The CDR3 loop is CASSRTDRTYEQYF. The DNA for the CDR3 is TGTGCCAGCAGTCGTACGGACAGAACATACGAGCAGTACTTC.

The J gene is TRBJ2-7, the V gene TRBV27, with 9 bases fitting TRBD2. The CDR3 totals 15 residues. Germline trimming cut 2 bases from V and 2 bases from J; bases unmatched to any gene: 4. In germline, CDR1 is MNHEY, CDR2 SMNVEV (reference sequence). CDR3 in DNA: TGTGCCAGCAGTTTACTTAGCGGGAGAGCCTACGAGCAGTACTTC. It encodes CASSLLSGRAYEQYF.

This clone came up once. This chain uses TRBV19 with TRBJ1-5, with a tentative D call TRBD1 (6 bases). The CDR3 length is 15 residues. The V end lost 1 base, the J end lost 3 bases, and 10 bases lay between the germline ends. CDR1 LNHDA and CDR2 SQIVND come from the germline V gene (reference sequence). The CDR3 spells CASSIVPGANQPQHF. As DNA, the CDR3 is TGTGCCAGTAGTATAGTGCCAGGGGCCAATCAGCCCCAGCATTTT.

This chain uses TRBV9 with TRBJ2-2, with D possibly being TRBD2 (5 bases). V was shortened by 3 bases and J by 7 bases, with 13 bases between the two germline ends. Germline values: CDR1 SGDLS, CDR2 YYNGEE. The CDR3 runs to 14 residues. Here the CDR3 reads CASSARRGSGELFF. CDR3 nucleotide sequence: TGTGCCAGCAGCGCCAGACGGGGAAGCGGGGAGCTGTTTTTT.

This clone was seen only once. The chain joins TRBV2 to TRBJ2-1; weak D call: TRBD2 (6 bases). Germline V gene lookup returns CDR1 SNHLY and CDR2 FYNNEI. The V gene lost 7 bases and the J gene lost 2 bases, with 12 bases spanning the gap. The CDR3 runs to 14 residues. In DNA form, the CDR3 reads TGTGCCAGCAATAAAGAGCGGGCCTACAATGAGCAGTTCTTC. Residues: CASNKERAYNEQFF.

V is TRBV10-1 and J is TRBJ2-1; 12 bases line up with TRBD2. J was trimmed by 0 bases and V by 2 bases; bases with no gene match: 11. The CDR3 length is 20 residues. From germline, CDR1 is WNHNN and CDR2 SYGVQD (reference sequence). The CDR3 region is CASSEGPTSGRFSSYNEQFF. The DNA of the CDR3 is TGCGCCAGCAGTGAGGGCCCTACTAGCGGGAGGTTTAGCTCCTACAATGAGCAGTTCTTC.

This CDR3 reads CASSPPQGLSGANVLTF. CDR3 in DNA: TGTGCCAGCAGCCCCCCACAAGGACTCTCTGGGGCCAACGTCCTGACTTTC. The rearrangement uses TRBV7-9 and TRBJ2-6; D is possibly TRBD2 (5 bases). The CDR3 is 17 residues long. Germline CDR1 reads SEHNR; CDR2 reads FQNEAQ (reference sequence). The V end was cut by 5 bases, the J end by 0 bases, with 14 bases between.

V usage is TRBV29-1 and J usage is TRBJ2-7; 9 bases are a match to TRBD2. CDR3 size: 14 residues. Per germline, CDR1 SQVTM and CDR2 ANQGSEA. Trimming removed 7 bases from V and 2 bases from J; junction bases left unmatched: 9. CDR3 in amino acids: CSAEGAGGAYEQYF. CDR3 bases: TGCAGCGCCGAGGGGGCGGGAGGGGCCTACGAGCAGTACTTC.

The sample holds a few counts of this clone. The V gene is TRBV27, the J gene TRBJ1-1, with 8 nucleotides matching TRBD1. The germline gives CDR1 MNHEY, CDR2 SMNVEV (reference sequence). This CDR3 is 16 amino acids long. Trimming removed 5 bases from V and 5 bases from J; junction bases left unmatched: 13. DNA for the CDR3: TGTGCCAGCAGTCCGTTCACTACAGGGGGGAGGACTGAAGCTTTCTTT. Translated, it gives CASSPFTTGGRTEAFF.

The CDR3 DNA reads as TGTGCCAGCAGCCCCGACGGCCGGGACAGCCTGTACTACGAGCAGTACTTC. This translates into CASSPDGRDSLYYEQYF. V is TRBV9 and J is TRBJ2-7; 7 nucleotides line up with TRBD1. This CDR3 has 17 amino acids. CDR1 and CDR2 from the germline V gene are SGDLS and YYNGEE. V trimming: 4 bases; J trimming: 3 bases; junction bases outside the gene matches: 16.

The chain couples TRBV14 to TRBJ2-1; TRBD2 is a possible D gene (6 bases). The length of the CDR3 is 16 residues. V was cut by 4 bases and J by 5 bases, with 18 bases left in between. CDR1 is SGHDN and CDR2 is FVKESK in the germline V gene. In DNA form, the CDR3 reads TGTGCCAGCAGCCGGCCGGCTAGCGCCACGAACAATGAGCAGTTCTTC. Amino acid sequence: CASSRPASATNNEQFF.

V is TRBV15 and J is TRBJ2-7; the D gene is possibly TRBD1 (5 bases). Per the germline V gene, CDR1 is LNHNV and CDR2 is YYDKDF (reference sequence). The CDR3 consists of 12 residues. V lost 6 bases, J lost 2 bases, and 8 bases lay in between. The CDR3 DNA sequence: TGTGCCACCAGTCCAGGGACCTACGAGCAGTACTTC. Translation gives CATSPGTYEQYF.

The rearrangement joins TRBV7-2 to TRBJ1-2; weak D call: TRBD1 (5 bases). This CDR3 spans 12 amino acids. Trimming cost V 5 bases and J 8 bases, with 12 bases left between them. The V gene's germline CDR1 is SGHTA and CDR2 FQGNSA. DNA for the CDR3: TGTGCCAGCAGCCCGACAGTGTCCGGCTACACCTTC. Residues: CASSPTVSGYTF.

This clone was detected only once. The chain is built from TRBV5-4 and TRBJ2-1; possible D gene TRBD2, 5 bases. The germline V gene has CDR1 SGHNT and CDR2 YYREEE (reference sequence). The CDR3 spans 13 residues. Trimming took off 4 bases at V and 9 bases at J, with 14 bases between the two ends. The CDR3 sequence is CASSQALAIEQFF. The DNA for the CDR3 is TGTGCCAGCAGCCAAGCCTTAGCGATTGAGCAGTTCTTC.

This chain joins TRBV7-9 and TRBJ2-1; D gene unclear. With 4 bases removed from V and 5 bases from J, the gap between germline ends came to 9 bases. This CDR3 contains 13 residues. Germline lookup yields CDR1 SEHNR and CDR2 FQNEAQ (reference sequence). CDR3 nucleotides: TGTGCCAGCAGCTCCCGACTCGACAATGAGCAGTTCTTC. It translates to CASSSRLDNEQFF.

The chain uses TRBV28 and TRBJ1-1; 9 bases match TRBD1. With 5 bases clipped from V and 0 bases from J, the junction kept 1 base outside the gene matches. The germline gives CDR1 MDHEN, CDR2 SYDVKM. The CDR3 consists of 14 residues. The CDR3: CASSTGGLNTEAFF. The CDR3, as DNA: TGTGCCAGCAGTACAGGGGGCTTGAACACTGAAGCTTTCTTT.

This clone occurred a few times. The rearrangement uses TRBV7-4 and TRBJ1-1, with D possibly matching TRBD1 (6 bases). Germline lookup yields CDR1 SGHVT and CDR2 SQSDAQ. The V end was cut by 5 bases, the J end by 11 bases, with 36 bases between. CDR3 length: 19 amino acids. CDR3 nucleotide sequence: TGTGCCAGCAGCGAGATAAGGGGGGGCGGTCTTCAACACCCCTCCTTGGCTTTCTTT. It specifies CASSEIRGGGLQHPSLAFF.

A single count supports this clone. V usage is TRBV5-4 and J usage is TRBJ2-1; TRBD2 agrees at 13 bases. Trimming at V came to 4 bases and at J to 6 bases, leaving 4 bases not matched to a gene. This CDR3 has 15 residues. Looked up from germline, CDR1 is SGHNT and CDR2 is YYREEE (reference sequence). CDR3 DNA: TGTGCCAGCAGCCCTACTAGCGGGAGGGCCAATGAGCAGTTCTTC. It encodes CASSPTSGRANEQFF.

As to this clone: This CDR3 is also generated by other DNA sequences in the sample. The chain uses TRBV11-2 and TRBJ2-1, with 8 bases identical to TRBD2. From germline, CDR1 is SGHAT and CDR2 FQNNGV. This CDR3 has 15 amino acids. The J segment lost 4 bases and the V segment lost 3 bases, leaving 5 bases of the junction unmatched. The DNA of the CDR3 is TGTGCCAGCAGCTTCGGGAGGGCCATGTACAATGAGCAGTTCTTC. As protein: CASSFGRAMYNEQFF.

The V call is TRBV28, the J call TRBJ2-1; TRBD1 matches at 7 bases. CDR3 length: 14 amino acids. With 10 bases clipped from V and 2 bases from J, the junction kept 8 bases outside the gene matches. Germline CDR1 is MDHEN and CDR2 is SYDVKM. The CDR3 nucleotides read TGTGCCACATACAACAGGGGCACCTACAATGAGCAGTTCTTC. Its translation is CATYNRGTYNEQFF.